This TCR beta chain was recorded in a study of cytomegalovirus exposure and HLA in healthy donors. The CDR3 has 13 amino acids. Looked up from germline, CDR1 is SGHNT and CDR2 is YYREEE (reference sequence). Deletions cut 0 bases from V and 1 base from J, with 4 bases between. PCR employed 60 Vbeta and 13 Jbeta primers. Produced via immunoSEQ multiplex PCR; TCRdb's table is partial and in-frame only. The data show 95,000 to 100,000 clones, around 77% seen once. The TCR sequence derives from a man aged 40-49 years in good health and CMV-seronegative. This chain links TRBV5-4 with TRBJ1-1; D is unresolved. Material for sequencing was PBMCs. The CDR3 region is CASSLARNTEAFF. The DNA for the CDR3 is TGTGCCAGCAGCTTGGCCCGGAACACTGAAGCTTTCTTT. Based on the CDR3 plus reference TRBV5-4 and TRBJ1-1, the full variable domain is ETGVTQSPTHLIKTRGQQVTLRCSSQSGHNTVSWYQQALGQGPQFIFQYYREEENGRGNFPPRFSGLQFPNYSSELNVNALELDDSALYLCASSLARNTEAFFGQGTRLTVV.